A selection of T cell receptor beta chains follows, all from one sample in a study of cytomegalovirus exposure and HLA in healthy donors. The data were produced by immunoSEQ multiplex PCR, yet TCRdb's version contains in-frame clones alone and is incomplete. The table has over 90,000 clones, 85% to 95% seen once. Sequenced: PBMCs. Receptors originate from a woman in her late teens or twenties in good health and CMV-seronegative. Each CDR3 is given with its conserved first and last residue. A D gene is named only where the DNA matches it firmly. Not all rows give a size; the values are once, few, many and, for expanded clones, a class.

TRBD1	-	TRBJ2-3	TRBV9	TGTGCCAGCAGCGTGACAGGGGCAGATACGCAGTATTTT	CASSVTGADTQYF
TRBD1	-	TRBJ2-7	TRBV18	TGTGCCAGCTCACCCAGAGCGGGACAGGGGAGATCGGCGCCCTACGAGCAGTACTTC	CASSPRAGQGRSAPYEQYF
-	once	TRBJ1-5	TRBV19	TGTGCCAGTAGTCCTTCTCACAGGGTTGACCAGCCCCAGCATTTT	CASSPSHRVDQPQHF
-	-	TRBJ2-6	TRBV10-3	TGTGCCATCAGTGAGACCGCAGGGTCTGGGGCCAACGTCCTGACTTTC	CAISETAGSGANVLTF
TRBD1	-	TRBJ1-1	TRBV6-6	TGTGCCACCAAACAGGGGGCAGTTGAAGCTTTCTTT	CATKQGAVEAFF
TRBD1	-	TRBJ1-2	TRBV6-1	TGTGCCAGCAGTGGAATTCCGGGACAGAAGGGAAAGGGCTACACCTTC	CASSGIPGQKGKGYTF
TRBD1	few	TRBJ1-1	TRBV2	TGTGCCAGCAGTGAGGACAGGGGGCTGAACACTGAAGCTTTCTTT	CASSEDRGLNTEAFF
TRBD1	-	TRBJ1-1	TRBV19	TGTGCCAGTACCCGGGACAGCATGAACACTGAAGCTTTCTTT	CASTRDSMNTEAFF
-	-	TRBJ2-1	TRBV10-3	TGTGCCGCCGGGATGGAAAATGAGCAGTTCTTC	CAAGMENEQFF
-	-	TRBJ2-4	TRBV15	TGTGCCACCAGCAGAGTAGACTACAGCATTCAGTACTTC	CATSRVDYSIQYF
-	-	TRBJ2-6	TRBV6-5	TGTGCCAGCAGTAGGGGATTCTCTGGGGCCAACGTCCTGACTTTC	CASSRGFSGANVLTF
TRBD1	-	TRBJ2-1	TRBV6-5	TGTGCCAGCAGCCGGGACAGGGAGGCCTACAATGAGCAGTTCTTC	CASSRDREAYNEQFF
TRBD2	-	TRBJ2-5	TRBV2	TGTGCCAGCTCAAGCGGGAGATGGGAAGAGACCCAGTACTTC	CASSSGRWEETQYF
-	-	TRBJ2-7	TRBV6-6	TGTGCCAGCAACCCGGGAGAGGGCCTCGGATTCTACGAGCAGTACTTC	CASNPGEGLGFYEQYF
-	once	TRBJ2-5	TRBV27	TGTGCCAGCAGTTTGGTTCCCAGGGGACGAGCCCAGTACTTC	CASSLVPRGRAQYF